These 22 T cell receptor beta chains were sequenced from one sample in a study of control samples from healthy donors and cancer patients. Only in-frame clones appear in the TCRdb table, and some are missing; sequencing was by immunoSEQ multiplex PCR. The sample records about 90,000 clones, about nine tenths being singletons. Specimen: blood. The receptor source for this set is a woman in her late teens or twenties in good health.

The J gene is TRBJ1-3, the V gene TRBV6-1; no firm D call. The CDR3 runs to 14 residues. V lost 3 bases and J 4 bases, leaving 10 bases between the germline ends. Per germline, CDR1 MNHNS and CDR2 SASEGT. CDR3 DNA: TGTGCCAGCAGTGAGCCCGGGAAGGGAAACACCATATATTTT. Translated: CASSEPGKGNTIYF.

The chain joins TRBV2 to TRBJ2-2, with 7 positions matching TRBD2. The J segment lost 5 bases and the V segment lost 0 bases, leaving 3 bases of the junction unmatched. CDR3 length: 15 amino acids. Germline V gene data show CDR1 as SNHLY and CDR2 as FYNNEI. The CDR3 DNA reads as TGTGCCAGCAGTGAAGCTATGGGGGGGACCGGGGAGCTGTTTTTT. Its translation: CASSEAMGGTGELFF.

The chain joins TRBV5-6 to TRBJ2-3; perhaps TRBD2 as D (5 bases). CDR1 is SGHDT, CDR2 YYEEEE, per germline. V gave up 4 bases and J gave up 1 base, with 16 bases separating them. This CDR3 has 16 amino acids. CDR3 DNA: TGTGCCAGCAGCCTCGACGGGGAAAGGGGCACAGATACGCAGTATTTT. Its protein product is CASSLDGERGTDTQYF. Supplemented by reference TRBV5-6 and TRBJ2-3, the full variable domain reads DAGVTQSPTHLIKTRGQQVTLRCSPKSGHDTVSWYQQALGQGPQFIFQYYEEEERQRGNFPDRFSGHQFPNYSSELNVNALLLGDSALYLCASSLDGERGTDTQYFGPGTRLTVL.

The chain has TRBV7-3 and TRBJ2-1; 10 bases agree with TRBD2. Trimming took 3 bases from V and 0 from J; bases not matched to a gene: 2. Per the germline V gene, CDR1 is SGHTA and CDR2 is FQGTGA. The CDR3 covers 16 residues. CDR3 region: CASSFSGGSSYNEQFF. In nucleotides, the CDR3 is TGTGCCAGCAGCTTTAGCGGGGGGAGCTCCTACAATGAGCAGTTCTTC.

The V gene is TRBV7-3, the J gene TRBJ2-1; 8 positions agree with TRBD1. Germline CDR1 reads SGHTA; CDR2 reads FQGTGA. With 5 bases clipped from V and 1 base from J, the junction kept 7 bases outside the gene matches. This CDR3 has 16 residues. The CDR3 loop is CASSKKGQGSYNEQFF. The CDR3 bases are TGTGCCAGCAGCAAGAAAGGACAGGGATCCTACAATGAGCAGTTCTTC.

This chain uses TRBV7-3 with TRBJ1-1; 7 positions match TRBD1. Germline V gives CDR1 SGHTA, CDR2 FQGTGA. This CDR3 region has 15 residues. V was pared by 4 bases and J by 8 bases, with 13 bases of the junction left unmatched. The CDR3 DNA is TGTGCCAGCAGCTCGTCGGACAGGAGAGAGGGCGAAGCTTTCTTT. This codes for CASSSSDRREGEAFF.

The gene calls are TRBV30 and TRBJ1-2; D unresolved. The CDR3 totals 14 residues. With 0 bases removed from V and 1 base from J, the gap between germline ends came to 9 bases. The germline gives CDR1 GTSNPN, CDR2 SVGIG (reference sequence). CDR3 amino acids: CAWSVRWGNYGYTF. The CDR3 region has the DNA TGTGCCTGGAGTGTGCGGTGGGGTAACTATGGCTACACCTTC.

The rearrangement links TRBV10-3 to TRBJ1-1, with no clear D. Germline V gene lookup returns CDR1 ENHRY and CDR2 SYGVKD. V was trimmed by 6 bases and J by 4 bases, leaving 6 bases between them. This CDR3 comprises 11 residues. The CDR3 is CAIREGTEAFF. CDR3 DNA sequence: TGTGCCATCAGAGAAGGCACTGAAGCTTTCTTT.

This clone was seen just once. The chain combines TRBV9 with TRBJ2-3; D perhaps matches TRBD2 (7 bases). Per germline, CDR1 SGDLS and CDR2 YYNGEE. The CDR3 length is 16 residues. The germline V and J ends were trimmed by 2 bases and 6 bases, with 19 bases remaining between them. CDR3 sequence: CASSVGRGAAGDTQYF. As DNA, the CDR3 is TGTGCCAGCAGCGTTGGCCGGGGGGCCGCCGGGGATACGCAGTATTTT.

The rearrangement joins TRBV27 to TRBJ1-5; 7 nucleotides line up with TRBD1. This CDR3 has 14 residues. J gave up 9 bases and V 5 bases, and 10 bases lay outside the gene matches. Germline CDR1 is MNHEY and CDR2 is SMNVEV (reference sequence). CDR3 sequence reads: CASSPGQSFGPQHF. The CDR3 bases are TGTGCCAGCAGTCCGGGACAGTCCTTTGGGCCCCAGCATTTT.

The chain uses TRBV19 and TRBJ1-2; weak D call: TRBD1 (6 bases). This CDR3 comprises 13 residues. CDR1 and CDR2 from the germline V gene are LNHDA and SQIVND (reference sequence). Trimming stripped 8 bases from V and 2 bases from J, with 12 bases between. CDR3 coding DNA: TGTGCCAGTCAAGACCAGGGGAACTATGGCTACACCTTC. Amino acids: CASQDQGNYGYTF.

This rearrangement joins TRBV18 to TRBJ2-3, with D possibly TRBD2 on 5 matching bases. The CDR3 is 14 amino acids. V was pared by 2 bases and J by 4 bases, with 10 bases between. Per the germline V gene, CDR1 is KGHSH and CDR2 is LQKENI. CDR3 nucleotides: TGTGCCAGCTCACCAAATTCGGGGTCAGATACGCAGTATTTT. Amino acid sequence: CASSPNSGSDTQYF.

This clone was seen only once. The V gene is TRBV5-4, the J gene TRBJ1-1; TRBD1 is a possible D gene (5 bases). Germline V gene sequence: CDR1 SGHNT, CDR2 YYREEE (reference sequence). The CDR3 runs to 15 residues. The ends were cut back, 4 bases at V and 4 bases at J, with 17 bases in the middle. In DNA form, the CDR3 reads TGTGCCAGCAGCCCAGTGGGGCAGGGCAGCACTGAAGCTTTCTTT. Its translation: CASSPVGQGSTEAFF. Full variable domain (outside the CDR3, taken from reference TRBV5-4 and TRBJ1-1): ETGVTQSPTHLIKTRGQQVTLRCSSQSGHNTVSWYQQALGQGPQFIFQYYREEENGRGNFPPRFSGLQFPNYSSELNVNALELDDSALYLCASSPVGQGSTEAFFGQGTRLTVV.

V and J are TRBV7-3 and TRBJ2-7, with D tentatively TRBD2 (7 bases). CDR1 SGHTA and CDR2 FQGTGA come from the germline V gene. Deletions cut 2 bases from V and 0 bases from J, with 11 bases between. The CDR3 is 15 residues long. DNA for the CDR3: TGTGCCAGCAGCTTAGAGAGGGGGGGCTCCTACGAGCAGTACTTC. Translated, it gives CASSLERGGSYEQYF.

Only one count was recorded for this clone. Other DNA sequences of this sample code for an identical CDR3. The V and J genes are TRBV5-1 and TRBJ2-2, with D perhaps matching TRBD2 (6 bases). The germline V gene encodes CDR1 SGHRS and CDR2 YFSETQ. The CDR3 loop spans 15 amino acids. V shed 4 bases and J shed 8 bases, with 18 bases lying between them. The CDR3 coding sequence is TGCGCCAGCAGCCTCGGGGGTAGCGCGGCGGGGGAGCTGTTTTTT. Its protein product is CASSLGGSAAGELFF. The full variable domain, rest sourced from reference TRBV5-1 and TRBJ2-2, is KAGVTQTPRYLIKTRGQQVTLSCSPISGHRSVSWYQQTPGQGLQFLFEYFSETQRNKGNFPGRFSGRQFSNSRSEMNVSTLELGDSALYLCASSLGGSAAGELFFGEGSRLTVL.

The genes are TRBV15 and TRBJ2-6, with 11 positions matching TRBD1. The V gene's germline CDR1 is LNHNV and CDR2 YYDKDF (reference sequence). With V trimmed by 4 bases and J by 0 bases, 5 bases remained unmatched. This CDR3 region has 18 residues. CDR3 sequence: CATSTGTGGSSGANVLTF. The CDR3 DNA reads TGTGCCACCAGCACTGGGACAGGGGGTAGCTCTGGGGCCAACGTCCTGACTTTC.

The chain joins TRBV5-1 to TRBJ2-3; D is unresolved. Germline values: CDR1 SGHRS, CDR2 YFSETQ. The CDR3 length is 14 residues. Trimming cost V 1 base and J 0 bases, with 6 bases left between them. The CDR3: CASSLSDSTDTQYF. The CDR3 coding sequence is TGCGCCAGCAGCTTGTCAGACAGCACAGATACGCAGTATTTT.

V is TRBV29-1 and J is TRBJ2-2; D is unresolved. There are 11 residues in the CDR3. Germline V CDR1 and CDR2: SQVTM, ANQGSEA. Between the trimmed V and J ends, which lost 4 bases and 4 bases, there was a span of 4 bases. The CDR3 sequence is CSVGGTGELFF. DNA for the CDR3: TGCAGCGTTGGGGGCACCGGGGAGCTGTTTTTT.

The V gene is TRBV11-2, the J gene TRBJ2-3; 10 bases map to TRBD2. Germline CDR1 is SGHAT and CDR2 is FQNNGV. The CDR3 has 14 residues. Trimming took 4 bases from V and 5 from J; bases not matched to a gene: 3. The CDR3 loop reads CASSSGLAVDTQYF. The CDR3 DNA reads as TGTGCCAGCAGCTCTGGACTAGCGGTAGATACGCAGTATTTT. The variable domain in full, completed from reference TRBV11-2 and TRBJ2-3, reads EAGVAQSPRYKIIEKRQSVAFWCNPISGHATLYWYQQILGQGPKLLIQFQNNGVVDDSQLPKDRFSAERLKGVDSTLKIQPAKLEDSAVYLCASSSGLAVDTQYFGPGTRLTVL.

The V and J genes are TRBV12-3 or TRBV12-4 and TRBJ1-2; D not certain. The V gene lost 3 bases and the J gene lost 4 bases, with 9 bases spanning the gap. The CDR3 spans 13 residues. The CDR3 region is CASSFARTYGYTF. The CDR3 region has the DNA TGTGCCAGCAGTTTCGCCAGAACCTATGGCTACACCTTC.

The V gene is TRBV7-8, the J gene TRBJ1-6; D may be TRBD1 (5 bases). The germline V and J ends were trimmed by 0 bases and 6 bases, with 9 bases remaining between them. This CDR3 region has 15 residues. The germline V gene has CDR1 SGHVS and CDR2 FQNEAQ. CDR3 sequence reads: CASSLAPQGNSPLHF. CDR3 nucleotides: TGTGCCAGCAGCTTAGCGCCCCAGGGTAATTCACCCCTCCACTTT.

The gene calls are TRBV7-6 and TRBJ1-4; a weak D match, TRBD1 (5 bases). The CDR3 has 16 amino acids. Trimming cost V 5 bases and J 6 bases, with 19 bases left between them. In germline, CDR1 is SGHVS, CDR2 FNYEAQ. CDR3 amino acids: CASSRRQGGRDEKLFF. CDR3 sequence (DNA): TGTGCCAGCAGCCGTCGTCAGGGAGGTCGGGATGAAAAACTGTTTTTT.